These T cell receptor beta chains were read from a single sample in a study of coeliac disease. The data were produced by immunoSEQ multiplex PCR, yet TCRdb's version contains in-frame clones alone and is incomplete. The table includes about 1,700 clones, about 73% detected once. Sequenced input: lymphocytes from the gut lamina propria. The source is a human donor without celiac disease. Each CDR3 is given with its conserved first and last residue. D genes are given only for firm matches. Where a row states a size, it is once, few, many or the class of an expanded clone; other rows omit it.

d_gene: .; abundance: .; j_gene: TRBJ1-5; v_gene: TRBV7-9; CDR3aa: CASSPQGSNQPQHF
d_gene: .; abundance: .; j_gene: TRBJ1-2; v_gene: TRBV28; CDR3aa: CASSLLTGANYGYTF
d_gene: .; abundance: few; j_gene: TRBJ2-1; v_gene: TRBV5-1; CDR3aa: CASSLGQGGLGEQFF
d_gene: TRBD1; abundance: few; j_gene: TRBJ1-5; v_gene: TRBV19; CDR3aa: CASSTGQGGGQPQHF
d_gene: .; abundance: .; j_gene: TRBJ2-3; v_gene: TRBV7-9; CDR3aa: CASSSEVGTDTQYF
d_gene: TRBD2; abundance: .; j_gene: TRBJ2-7; v_gene: TRBV30; CDR3aa: CAWQGPGGSYEQYF
d_gene: .; abundance: .; j_gene: TRBJ1-1; v_gene: TRBV6-4; CDR3aa: CASSASTDMNTEAFF
d_gene: TRBD1; abundance: once; j_gene: TRBJ1-2; v_gene: TRBV28; CDR3aa: CASSFWGQANYGYTF
d_gene: .; abundance: .; j_gene: TRBJ1-1; v_gene: TRBV27; CDR3aa: CARRDTGNTEAFF
d_gene: .; abundance: .; j_gene: TRBJ1-4; v_gene: TRBV4-2; CDR3aa: CASSQQRDINEKLFF
d_gene: .; abundance: once; j_gene: TRBJ2-1; v_gene: TRBV4-2; CDR3aa: CASSQEISGAQYNEQFF
d_gene: .; abundance: once; j_gene: TRBJ1-4; v_gene: TRBV15; CDR3aa: CATSRDGSRDGKLFF
d_gene: TRBD1; abundance: .; j_gene: TRBJ1-2; v_gene: TRBV4-2; CDR3aa: CASSQDSGQSSYGYTF
d_gene: .; abundance: .; j_gene: TRBJ1-1; v_gene: TRBV6-5; CDR3aa: CASRQGTEAFF
d_gene: TRBD2; abundance: .; j_gene: TRBJ2-7; v_gene: TRBV4-3; CDR3aa: CASSPTTSGPPEQYF
d_gene: TRBD1; abundance: few; j_gene: TRBJ2-1; v_gene: TRBV5-1; CDR3aa: CASSLVQGASNEQFF
d_gene: .; abundance: .; j_gene: TRBJ1-2; v_gene: TRBV28; CDR3aa: CASSSAGQGIYGYTF
d_gene: .; abundance: .; j_gene: TRBJ1-1; v_gene: TRBV10-3; CDR3aa: CAISESGYGVGNTEAFF
d_gene: TRBD2; abundance: .; j_gene: TRBJ2-3; v_gene: TRBV11-2; CDR3aa: CASSLTSGRVIDTQYF
d_gene: .; abundance: .; j_gene: TRBJ2-7; v_gene: TRBV18; CDR3aa: CASSPLQAAYEQYF
d_gene: .; abundance: .; j_gene: TRBJ2-7; v_gene: TRBV5-1; CDR3aa: CASSPGGAGDEQYF
d_gene: TRBD2; abundance: .; j_gene: TRBJ2-5; v_gene: TRBV7-9; CDR3aa: CASSRTSGFQETQYF
d_gene: .; abundance: .; j_gene: TRBJ1-4; v_gene: TRBV9; CDR3aa: CASSVEGGTEKLFF
d_gene: .; abundance: few; j_gene: TRBJ1-2; v_gene: TRBV5-5; CDR3aa: CASSSLVGQGLYGYTF
d_gene: .; abundance: .; j_gene: TRBJ2-5; v_gene: TRBV5-4; CDR3aa: CASSLPKETQYF
d_gene: .; abundance: .; j_gene: TRBJ1-2; v_gene: TRBV6-1; CDR3aa: CASSAGTTNYGYTF
d_gene: TRBD2; abundance: few; j_gene: TRBJ2-5; v_gene: TRBV11-2; CDR3aa: CASSLPTSGRRETQYF
d_gene: TRBD1; abundance: few; j_gene: TRBJ1-1; v_gene: TRBV28; CDR3aa: CASSFIVTTGRTFF
d_gene: .; abundance: .; j_gene: TRBJ1-5; v_gene: TRBV10-3; CDR3aa: CAISEGGGAGGQPQHF
d_gene: .; abundance: .; j_gene: TRBJ2-6; v_gene: TRBV8-2; CDR3aa: CGRIGKITQSRANVLTF
d_gene: TRBD1; abundance: .; j_gene: TRBJ1-2; v_gene: TRBV10-3; CDR3aa: CAISDSGQIYGYTF